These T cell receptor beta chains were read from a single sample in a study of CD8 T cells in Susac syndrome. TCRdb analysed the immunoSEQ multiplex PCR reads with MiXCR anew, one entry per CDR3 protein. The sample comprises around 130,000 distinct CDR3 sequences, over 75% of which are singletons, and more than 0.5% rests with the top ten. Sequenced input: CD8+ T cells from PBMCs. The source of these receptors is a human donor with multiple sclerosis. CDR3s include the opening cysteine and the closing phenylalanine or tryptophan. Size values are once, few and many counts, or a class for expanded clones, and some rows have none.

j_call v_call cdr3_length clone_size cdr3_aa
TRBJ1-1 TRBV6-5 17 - CASSYSLWQEGNTEAFF
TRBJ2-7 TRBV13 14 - CASNRRGWSYEQYF
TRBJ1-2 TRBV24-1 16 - CATSGRGTGGDYGYTF
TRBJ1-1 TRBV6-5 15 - CASSYLGQGNAEAFF
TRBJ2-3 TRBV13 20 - CASSYTMGSGGAFAADTQYF
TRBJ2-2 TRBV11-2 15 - CASGTQGQFTGELFF
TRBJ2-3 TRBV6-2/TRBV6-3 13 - CASSYVSTDTQYF
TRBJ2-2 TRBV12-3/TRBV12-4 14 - CASRPDRDTGELFF
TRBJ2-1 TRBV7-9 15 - CASSLLLDSYNEQFF
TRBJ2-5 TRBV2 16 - CASSEWGSGSGETQYF
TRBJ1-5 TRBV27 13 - CASSLSGIQPQHF
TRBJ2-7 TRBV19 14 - CASSIEVANYEQYF
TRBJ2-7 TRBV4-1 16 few CASSQDMLGGTYEQYF
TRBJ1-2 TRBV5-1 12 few CASSFHRGGYTF
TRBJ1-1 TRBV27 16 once CASSLGPQSVNTEASF
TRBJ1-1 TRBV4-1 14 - CASSQDYPNTEAFF
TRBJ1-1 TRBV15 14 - CATSRGGENTEAFF
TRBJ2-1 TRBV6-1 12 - CASGWAAFEQFF
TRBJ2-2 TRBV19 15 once CASSIGERGNGELFF
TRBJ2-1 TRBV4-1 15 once CASSLMGLRFMEQFF
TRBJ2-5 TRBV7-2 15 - CASSSSTVNQETQYF
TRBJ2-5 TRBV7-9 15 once CASSLTDRDGETQYF
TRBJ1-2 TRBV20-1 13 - CSGAPGDMHGYTF
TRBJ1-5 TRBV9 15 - CASSGGDSSNQPQHF
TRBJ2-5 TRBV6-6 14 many CASSFSSGGETQYF
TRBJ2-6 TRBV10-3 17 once CAISEKLLVSGANVLTF
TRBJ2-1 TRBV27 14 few CASSPGTLYNEQFF
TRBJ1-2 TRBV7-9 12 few CASSFWDDGYTF
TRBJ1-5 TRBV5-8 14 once CASSSDMGNQPQHF
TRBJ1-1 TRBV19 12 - CASSMTNTEAFF
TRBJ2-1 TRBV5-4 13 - CASSLEEGNEQFF
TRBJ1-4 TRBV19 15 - CASSTRQGISEKLFF
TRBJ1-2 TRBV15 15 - CATSRVPGAGDGYTF
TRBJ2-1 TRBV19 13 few CASSYLLGNEQFF
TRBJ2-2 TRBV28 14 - CASSPSGNTGELFF
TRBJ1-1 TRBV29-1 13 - CSVEGRVGTEAFF
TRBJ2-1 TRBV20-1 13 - CSARNPRDNEQFF
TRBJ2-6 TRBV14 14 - CASSRTYRANVLTF
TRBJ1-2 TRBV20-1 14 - CSVPAEKTAYGYTF
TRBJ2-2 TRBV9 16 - CASSVTSGKNTGELFF
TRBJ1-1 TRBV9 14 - CARREYGGAAEAFF
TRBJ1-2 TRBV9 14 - CASSPPEWDSGYTF
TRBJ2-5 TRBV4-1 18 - CASSQVGLAGALQETQYF